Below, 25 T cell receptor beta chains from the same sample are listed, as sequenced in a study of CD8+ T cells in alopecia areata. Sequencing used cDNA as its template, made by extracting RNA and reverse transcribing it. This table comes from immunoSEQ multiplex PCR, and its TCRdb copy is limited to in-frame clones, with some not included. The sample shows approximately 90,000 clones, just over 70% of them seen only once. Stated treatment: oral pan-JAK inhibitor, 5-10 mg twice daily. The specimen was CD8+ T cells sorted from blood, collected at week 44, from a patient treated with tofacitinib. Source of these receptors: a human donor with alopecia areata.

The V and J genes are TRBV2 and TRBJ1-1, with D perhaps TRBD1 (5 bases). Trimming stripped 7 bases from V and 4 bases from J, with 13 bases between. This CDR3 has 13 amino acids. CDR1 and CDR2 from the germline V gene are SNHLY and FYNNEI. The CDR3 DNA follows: TGTGCCAGCATGGAAGGGGTGAGCACTGAAGCTTTCTTT. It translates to CASMEGVSTEAFF.

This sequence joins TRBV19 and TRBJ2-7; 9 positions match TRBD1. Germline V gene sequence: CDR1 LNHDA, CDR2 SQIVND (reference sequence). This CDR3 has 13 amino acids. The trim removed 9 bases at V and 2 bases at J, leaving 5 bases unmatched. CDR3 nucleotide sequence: TGTGCCAGCGGACAGGGGCTAACCTACGAGCAGTACTTC. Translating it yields CASGQGLTYEQYF.

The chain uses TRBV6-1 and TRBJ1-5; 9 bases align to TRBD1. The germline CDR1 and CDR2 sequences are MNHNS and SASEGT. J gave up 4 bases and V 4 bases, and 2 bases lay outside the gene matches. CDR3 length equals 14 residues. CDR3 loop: CASSVTGGNQPQHF. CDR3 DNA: TGTGCCAGCAGTGTGACAGGGGGGAATCAGCCCCAGCATTTT.

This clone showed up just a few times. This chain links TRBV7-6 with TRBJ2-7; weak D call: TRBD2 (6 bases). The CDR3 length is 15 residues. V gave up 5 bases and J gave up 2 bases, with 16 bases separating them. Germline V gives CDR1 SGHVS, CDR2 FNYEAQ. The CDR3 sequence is CASSLRRDRPYEQYF. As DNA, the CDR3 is TGTGCCAGCAGCCTACGGCGGGACCGACCCTACGAGCAGTACTTC.

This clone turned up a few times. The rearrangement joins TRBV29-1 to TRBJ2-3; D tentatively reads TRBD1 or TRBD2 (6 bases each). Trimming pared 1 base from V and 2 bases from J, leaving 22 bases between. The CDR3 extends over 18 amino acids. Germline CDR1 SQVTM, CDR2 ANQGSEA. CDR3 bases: TGCAGCGTTGAAGCAAGGAGGGGGTCCGGGCGGGTCACAGATACGCAGTATTTT. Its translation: CSVEARRGSGRVTDTQYF.

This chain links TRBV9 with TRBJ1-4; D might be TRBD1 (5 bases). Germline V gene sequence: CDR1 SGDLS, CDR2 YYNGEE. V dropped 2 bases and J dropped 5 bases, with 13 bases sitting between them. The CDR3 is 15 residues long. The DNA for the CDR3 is TGTGCCAGCAGCGTCGCCGGGGGGAGAAATGAAAAACTGTTTTTT. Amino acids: CASSVAGGRNEKLFF.

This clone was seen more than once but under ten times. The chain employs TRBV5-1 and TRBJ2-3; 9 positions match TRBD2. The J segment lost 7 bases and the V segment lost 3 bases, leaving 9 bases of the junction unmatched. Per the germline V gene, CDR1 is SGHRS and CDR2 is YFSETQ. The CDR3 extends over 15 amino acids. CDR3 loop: CASSWRGAGGHTQYF. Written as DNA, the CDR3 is TGCGCCAGCAGCTGGCGGGGCGCGGGGGGGCATACGCAGTATTTT.

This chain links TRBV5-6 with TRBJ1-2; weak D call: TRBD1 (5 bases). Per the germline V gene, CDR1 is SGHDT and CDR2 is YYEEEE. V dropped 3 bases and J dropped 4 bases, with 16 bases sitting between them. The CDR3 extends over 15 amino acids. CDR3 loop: CASSSEYQGVYGYTF. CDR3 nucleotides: TGTGCCAGCAGCTCCGAGTACCAAGGGGTCTATGGCTACACCTTC. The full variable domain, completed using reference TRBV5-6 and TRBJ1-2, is DAGVTQSPTHLIKTRGQQVTLRCSPKSGHDTVSWYQQALGQGPQFIFQYYEEEERQRGNFPDRFSGHQFPNYSSELNVNALLLGDSALYLCASSSEYQGVYGYTFGSGTRLTVV.

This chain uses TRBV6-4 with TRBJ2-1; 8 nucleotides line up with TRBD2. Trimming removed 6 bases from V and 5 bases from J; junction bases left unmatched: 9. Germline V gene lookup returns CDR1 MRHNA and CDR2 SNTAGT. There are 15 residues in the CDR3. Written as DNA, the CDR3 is TGTGCCAGCAGCGAAAGCGGGGGTAAAAACAATGAGCAGTTCTTC. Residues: CASSESGGKNNEQFF.

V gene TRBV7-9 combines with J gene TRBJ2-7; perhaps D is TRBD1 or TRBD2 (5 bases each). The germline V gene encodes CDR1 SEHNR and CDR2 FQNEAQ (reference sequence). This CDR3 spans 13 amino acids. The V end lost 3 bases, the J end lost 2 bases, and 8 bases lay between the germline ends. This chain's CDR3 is CASSLGDAYEQYF. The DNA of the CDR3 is TGTGCCAGCAGCTTGGGGGACGCCTACGAGCAGTACTTC. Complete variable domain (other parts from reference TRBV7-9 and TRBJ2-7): DTGVSQNPRHKITKRGQNVTFRCDPISEHNRLYWYRQTLGQGPEFLTYFQNEAQLEKSRLLSDRFSAERPKGSFSTLEIQRTEQGDSAMYLCASSLGDAYEQYFGPGTRLTVT.

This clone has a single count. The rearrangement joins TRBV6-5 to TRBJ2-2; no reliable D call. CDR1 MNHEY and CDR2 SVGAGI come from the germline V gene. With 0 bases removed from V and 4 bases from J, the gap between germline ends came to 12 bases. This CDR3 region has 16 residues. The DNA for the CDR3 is TGTGCCAGCAGTTACTCTACAGCAACTCCCACCGGGGAGCTGTTTTTT. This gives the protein CASSYSTATPTGELFF.

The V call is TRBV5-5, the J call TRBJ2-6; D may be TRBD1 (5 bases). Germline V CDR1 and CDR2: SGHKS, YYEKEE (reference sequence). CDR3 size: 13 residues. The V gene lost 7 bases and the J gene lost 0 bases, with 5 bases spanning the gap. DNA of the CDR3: TGTGCCAGCGACAGCTCTGGGGCCAACGTCCTGACTTTC. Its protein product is CASDSSGANVLTF.

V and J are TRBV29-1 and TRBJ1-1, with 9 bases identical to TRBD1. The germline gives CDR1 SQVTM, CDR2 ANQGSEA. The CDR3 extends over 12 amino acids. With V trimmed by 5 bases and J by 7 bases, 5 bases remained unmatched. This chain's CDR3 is CSVLGQGNEAFF. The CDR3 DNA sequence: TGCAGCGTTCTCGGACAGGGGAATGAAGCTTTCTTT. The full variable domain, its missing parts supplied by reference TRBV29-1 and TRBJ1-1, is SAVISQKPSRDICQRGTSLTIQCQVDSQVTMMFWYRQQPGQSLTLIATANQGSEATYESGFVIDKFPISRPNLTFSTLTVSNMSPEDSSIYLCSVLGQGNEAFFGQGTRLTVV.

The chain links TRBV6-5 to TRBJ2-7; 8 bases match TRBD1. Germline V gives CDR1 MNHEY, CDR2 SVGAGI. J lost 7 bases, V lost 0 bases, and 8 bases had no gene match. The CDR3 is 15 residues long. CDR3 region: CASSYSRTGRGEQYF. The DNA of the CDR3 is TGTGCCAGCAGTTACTCCAGGACAGGGAGAGGGGAGCAGTACTTC.

Written as DNA, the CDR3 is TGTGCCAGCAGGGATTCCTTAGGCGGGAACACTGAAGCTTTCTTT. Translation: CASRDSLGGNTEAFF. The J gene is TRBJ1-1, the V gene TRBV5-4; D not certain. There are 15 residues in the CDR3. Per germline, CDR1 SGHNT and CDR2 YYREEE (reference sequence). V lost 5 bases and J lost 1, with 15 bases in between.

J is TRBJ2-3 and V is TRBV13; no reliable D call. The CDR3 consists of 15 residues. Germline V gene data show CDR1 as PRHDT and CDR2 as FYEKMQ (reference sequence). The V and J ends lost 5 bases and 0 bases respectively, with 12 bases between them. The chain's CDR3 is CASSRFSTSTDTQYF. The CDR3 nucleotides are TGTGCCAGCAGCCGATTTTCCACGAGCACAGATACGCAGTATTTT.

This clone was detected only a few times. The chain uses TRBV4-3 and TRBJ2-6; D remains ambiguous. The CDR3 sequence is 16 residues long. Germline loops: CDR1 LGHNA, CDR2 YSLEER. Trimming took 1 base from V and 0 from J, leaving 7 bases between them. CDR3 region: CASSQVGDSGANVLTF. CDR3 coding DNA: TGCGCCAGCAGCCAAGTAGGAGACTCTGGGGCCAACGTCCTGACTTTC.

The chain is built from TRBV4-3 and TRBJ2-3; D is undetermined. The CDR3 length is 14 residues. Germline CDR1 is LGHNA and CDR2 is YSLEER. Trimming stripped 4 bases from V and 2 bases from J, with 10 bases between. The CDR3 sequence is CASSPRRFTDTQYF. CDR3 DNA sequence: TGCGCCAGCAGCCCTCGCCGGTTCACAGATACGCAGTATTTT.

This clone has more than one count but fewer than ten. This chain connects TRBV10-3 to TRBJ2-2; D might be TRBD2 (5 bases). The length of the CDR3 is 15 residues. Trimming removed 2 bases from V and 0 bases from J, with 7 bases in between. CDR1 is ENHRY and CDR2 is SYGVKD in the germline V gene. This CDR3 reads CAISERGTNTGELFF. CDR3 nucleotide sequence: TGTGCCATCAGTGAGCGGGGAACGAACACCGGGGAGCTGTTTTTT.

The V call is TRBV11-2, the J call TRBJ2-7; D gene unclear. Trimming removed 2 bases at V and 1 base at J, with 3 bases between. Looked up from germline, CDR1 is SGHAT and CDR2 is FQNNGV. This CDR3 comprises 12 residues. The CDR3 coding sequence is TGTGCCAGCAGCTTAATTTCCTACGAGCAGTACTTC. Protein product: CASSLISYEQYF.

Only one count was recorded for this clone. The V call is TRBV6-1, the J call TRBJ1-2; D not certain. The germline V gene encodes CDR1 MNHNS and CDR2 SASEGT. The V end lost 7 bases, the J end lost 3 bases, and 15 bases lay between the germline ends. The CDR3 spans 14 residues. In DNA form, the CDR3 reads TGTGCCAGCATAGCCACGCAGGTTGACTATGGCTACACCTTC. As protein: CASIATQVDYGYTF.

The CDR3 loop reads CASSPEVGDGYTF. The CDR3 DNA follows: TGTGCCAGCAGCCCAGAGGTAGGGGATGGCTACACCTTC. The rearrangement links TRBV4-2 to TRBJ1-2, with D perhaps TRBD1 (5 bases). The germline gives CDR1 LGHNA, CDR2 YNFKEQ. V was clipped by 4 bases and J by 6 bases, with 12 bases between them. This CDR3 spans 13 amino acids.

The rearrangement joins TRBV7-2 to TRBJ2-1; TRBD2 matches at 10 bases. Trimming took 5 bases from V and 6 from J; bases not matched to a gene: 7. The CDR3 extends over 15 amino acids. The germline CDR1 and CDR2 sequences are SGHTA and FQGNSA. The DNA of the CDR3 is TGTGCCAGCAGCCCTACTAGCGGGGTCGGCAATGAGCAGTTCTTC. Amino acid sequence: CASSPTSGVGNEQFF.

This CDR3 is CASSQAGRYTDTQYF. The CDR3 DNA follows: TGCGCCAGCAGCCAAGCGGGGCGATACACAGATACGCAGTATTTT. The chain joins TRBV4-1 to TRBJ2-3; D may be TRBD1 or TRBD2 (5 bases each). Trimming removed 1 base at V and 2 bases at J, with 10 bases between. The germline CDR1 and CDR2 sequences are MGHRA and YSYEKL. The CDR3 has 15 amino acids.

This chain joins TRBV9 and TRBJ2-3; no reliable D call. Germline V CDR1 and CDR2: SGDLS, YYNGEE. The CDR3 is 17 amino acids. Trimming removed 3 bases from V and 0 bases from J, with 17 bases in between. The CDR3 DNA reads TGTGCCAGCAGCGACCCGGGCATCTCTACTAGCACAGATACGCAGTATTTT. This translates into CASSDPGISTSTDTQYF.